A single sample is the source of the 30 T cell receptor beta chains below, sequenced in a study of T cells expressing NK-cell markers. From its re-call of the 5' RACE reads, TCRdb lists each CDR3 protein once, without DNA. The listing contains about 380,000 distinct CDR3 sequences. Input material: blood T cells: a sorted CD56 or NKG2C T cell subset, CD4+ or CD8+ T cells, or bulk PBMC T cells (not recorded which). The receptor set was obtained from a man aged 18-75 years in good health.

The chain uses TRBV7-9 and TRBJ2-1. The CDR3 consists of 11 residues. Germline V gene lookup returns CDR1 SEHNR and CDR2 FQNEAQ (reference sequence). The CDR3 region is CASRATYEQFF.

The V call is TRBV15, the J call TRBJ2-2; TCRdb proposes TRBD1, but this gene call is untestable without DNA. The CDR3 has 16 amino acids. CDR1 and CDR2 (germline): LNHNV, YYDKDF (reference sequence). CDR3 loop: CATSRRQGLGTGELFF.

J is TRBJ1-3 and V is TRBV6-5; as DNA is missing, the TRBD1 call by TCRdb cannot be tested. CDR3 size: 16 residues. Germline CDR1 MNHEY, CDR2 SVGAGI. The CDR3 here is CASKRQGYISGNTIYF.

The chain joins TRBV11-2 to TRBJ2-1; TCRdb outputs TRBD2, but without DNA this stays unchecked. From germline, CDR1 is SGHAT and CDR2 FQNNGV. This CDR3 comprises 16 residues. The CDR3 loop reads CASSLGRGSSYNEQFF.

V usage is TRBV10-3 and J usage is TRBJ1-2. Germline-derived CDR1 and CDR2 are ENHRY and SYGVKD. CDR3 length: 12 amino acids. The CDR3 is CAIRTLNYGYTF.

The rearrangement links TRBV19 to TRBJ2-1; lacking DNA, the TRBD1 call made by TCRdb goes unchecked. The CDR3 length is 16 residues. Germline CDR1 LNHDA, CDR2 SQIVND (reference sequence). CDR3 residues: CASSIGGQGALVEQFF.

The rearrangement joins TRBV11-2 to TRBJ2-2. The CDR3 has 11 amino acids. Germline CDR1 reads SGHAT; CDR2 reads FQNNGV. The CDR3 sequence is CASRNAGELFF.

The chain has TRBV6-5 and TRBJ2-7. The CDR3 runs to 14 residues. Germline V gene data show CDR1 as MNHEY and CDR2 as SVGAGI. The CDR3: CASSSLSGSIEQYF.

The rearrangement links TRBV18 to TRBJ2-1. The CDR3 contains 18 residues. From germline, CDR1 is KGHSH and CDR2 LQKENI. CDR3 loop: CASSPAQSTIPKNNEQFF.

This rearrangement joins TRBV3-1 to TRBJ1-6; TCRdb returns TRBD1, unconfirmable since there is no DNA. Germline V gene data show CDR1 as LGHDT and CDR2 as YNNKEL (reference sequence). The CDR3 contains 14 residues. The CDR3 spells CASSQGPYNSPLHF.

J is TRBJ1-5 and V is TRBV20-1; TCRdb's assignment of TRBD1 cannot be checked, as there is no DNA. Germline V gives CDR1 DFQATT, CDR2 SNEGSKA (reference sequence). CDR3 length equals 17 residues. The CDR3 protein is CSARAPTGTRGGQPQHF.

The chain couples TRBV6-5 to TRBJ2-3; TCRdb designates TRBD1, a call that cannot be tested without DNA. Germline values: CDR1 MNHEY, CDR2 SVGAGI. This CDR3 is 17 amino acids long. The CDR3 spells CASSYSTADPDTDTQYF.

This chain connects TRBV12-3 or TRBV12-4 to TRBJ2-3; the D call from TCRdb, TRBD1, cannot be confirmed without DNA. This CDR3 is built from 14 residues. CDR3 loop: CASSRQGAKDTQYF.

The chain has TRBV6-1 and TRBJ1-2. CDR3 length equals 13 residues. Germline CDR1 reads MNHNS; CDR2 reads SASEGT. The CDR3 loop reads CASSQDTPYGYTF.

The V call is TRBV5-1, the J call TRBJ1-2. This CDR3 contains 13 residues. Germline loops: CDR1 SGHRS, CDR2 YFSETQ. CDR3 region: CASSPDGNYGYTF.

The rearrangement uses TRBV6-5 and TRBJ2-3; TCRdb's D call, TRBD1, is unchecked because there is no DNA. The length of the CDR3 is 15 residues. Germline V CDR1 and CDR2: MNHEY, SVGAGI. The CDR3 is CASSYGPISTDTQYF.

This chain uses TRBV5-6 with TRBJ2-5; the TCRdb D gene call, TRBD2, has no DNA to confirm it. This CDR3 is built from 16 residues. CDR1 is SGHDT, CDR2 YYEEEE, per germline. CDR3 sequence reads: CASSFGTSGGQETQYF.

The CDR3 region is CASSPGGNSPLHF. The chain employs TRBV5-1 and TRBJ1-6; TCRdb's D call, TRBD1, is unchecked because there is no DNA. Germline CDR1 reads SGHRS; CDR2 reads YFSETQ. The CDR3 covers 13 residues. Full variable domain (rest looked up from reference TRBV5-1 and TRBJ1-6): KAGVTQTPRYLIKTRGQQVTLSCSPISGHRSVSWYQQTPGQGLQFLFEYFSETQRNKGNFPGRFSGRQFSNSRSEMNVSTLELGDSALYLCASSPGGNSPLHFGNGTRLTVT.

The V gene is TRBV11-2, the J gene TRBJ2-7; no DNA is available, so the TRBD1 call from TCRdb remains unchecked. The CDR3 sequence is 18 residues long. Germline CDR1 and CDR2: SGHAT and FQNNGV. CDR3 in amino acids: CASSNRLPGQGLTYEQYF.

The chain recombines TRBV7-9 with TRBJ1-2; the D gene TCRdb calls, TRBD1, cannot be checked with no DNA. Germline assignment: CDR1 SEHNR and CDR2 FQNEAQ (reference sequence). The CDR3 loop spans 15 amino acids. CDR3 amino acids: CASSLAGTGGDGYTF. Complete variable domain (other parts from reference TRBV7-9 and TRBJ1-2): DTGVSQNPRHKITKRGQNVTFRCDPISEHNRLYWYRQTLGQGPEFLTYFQNEAQLEKSRLLSDRFSAERPKGSFSTLEIQRTEQGDSAMYLCASSLAGTGGDGYTFGSGTRLTVV.

The V call is TRBV6-5, the J call TRBJ1-2; TCRdb outputs TRBD1, but without DNA this stays unchecked. Germline V gene lookup returns CDR1 MNHEY and CDR2 SVGAGI. The CDR3 sequence is 17 residues long. CDR3 residues: CASSYSILAGDNYGYTF.

The chain couples TRBV9 to TRBJ2-3; TCRdb indicates TRBD2, and absent DNA this call remains unverified. Germline V gives CDR1 SGDLS, CDR2 YYNGEE. This CDR3 has 16 residues. CDR3 sequence reads: CASSTRPGLGTDTQYF.

This chain connects TRBV18 to TRBJ2-3. Germline CDR1 is KGHSH and CDR2 is LQKENI. The CDR3 spans 13 residues. This chain's CDR3 is CASSKTNTDTQYF.

The chain joins TRBV11-2 to TRBJ2-3; without DNA, the TCRdb call of TRBD2 cannot be checked. CDR3 length equals 18 residues. Germline V gene sequence: CDR1 SGHAT, CDR2 FQNNGV. The chain's CDR3 is CASSFGASGGGSTDTQYF.

The rearrangement links TRBV5-1 to TRBJ2-3; the D call of TRBD2 rests on TCRdb alone, since no DNA is present to check it. The CDR3 contains 15 residues. The germline V gene has CDR1 SGHRS and CDR2 YFSETQ. The CDR3 region is CASGESGKSTDTQYF.

The chain couples TRBV24-1 to TRBJ1-6. Germline CDR1 KGHDR, CDR2 SFDVKD. This CDR3 comprises 11 residues. The CDR3 loop reads CALQSESPLHF.

The chain has TRBV21-1 and TRBJ2-1; the D gene TCRdb calls, TRBD2, cannot be checked with no DNA. TRBV21-1 counts as a pseudogene. This CDR3 is built from 14 residues. The CDR3 sequence is CASSKITSGNEQFF.

This chain connects TRBV7-2 to TRBJ1-1; absent DNA, TCRdb's TRBD1 call cannot be checked. This CDR3 is 15 amino acids long. Germline CDR1 SGHTA, CDR2 FQGNSA. CDR3 loop: CASSRKTRTGMTAFF.

The CDR3 loop is CSVQQGAAYNEQFF. This chain connects TRBV29-1 to TRBJ2-1; TCRdb selects TRBD1, and the lack of DNA leaves this call unchecked. CDR3 length equals 14 residues. The germline CDR1 and CDR2 sequences are SQVTM and ANQGSEA.

J is TRBJ1-1 and V is TRBV5-6; TCRdb gives TRBD1 as the D gene, but with no DNA this cannot be confirmed. This CDR3 is 14 amino acids long. Per the germline V gene, CDR1 is SGHDT and CDR2 is YYEEEE. The CDR3 spells CASSGDRGVTEAFF.